Presented here are 28 T cell receptor beta chains from one specimen sequenced in a study of cytomegalovirus exposure and HLA in healthy donors. The PCR had 60 Vbeta and 13 Jbeta primers. Method: immunoSEQ multiplex PCR; TCRdb's copy keeps in-frame clones and lacks some. This sample has 45,000 to 70,000 clones; approximately 82% occur once, and the top ten carry 2.5% to 3%. Sequencing was done on a sample of PBMCs. The receptors stem from a man aged 45-60 years in good health and CMV-seronegative.

This clone was seen only once. CDR3: CASSSQGRGTYEQYF. CDR3 coding DNA: TGTGCCAGCAGCTCCCAAGGGCGGGGGACTTACGAGCAGTACTTC. The rearrangement joins TRBV7-6 to TRBJ2-7; 7 nucleotides match TRBD2. V gave up 4 bases and J gave up 4 bases; unmatched junction bases: 10. CDR1 and CDR2 from the germline V gene are SGHVS and FNYEAQ. This CDR3 has 15 amino acids.

The chain couples TRBV7-3 to TRBJ2-2; D not certain. V dropped 4 bases and J dropped 3 bases, with 9 bases sitting between them. The CDR3 covers 14 residues. CDR1 and CDR2 from the germline V gene are SGHTA and FQGTGA. CDR3 residues: CASSSSHYTGELFF. The CDR3 DNA follows: TGTGCCAGCAGCTCAAGCCACTACACCGGGGAGCTGTTTTTT.

CDR3 nucleotide sequence: TGTGCCAGCAGCTCATCGGGGACCGGGGAGCTGTTTTTT. This sequence encodes CASSSSGTGELFF. The gene calls are TRBV9 and TRBJ2-2; a weak D match, TRBD2 (5 bases). This CDR3 comprises 13 residues. Germline V gives CDR1 SGDLS, CDR2 YYNGEE. Trimming cost V 4 bases and J 5 bases, with 9 bases left between them.

The chain carries TRBV5-6 and TRBJ2-7; possibly TRBD1 for D (7 bases). V was clipped by 4 bases and J by 3 bases, with 17 bases between them. This CDR3 has 15 amino acids. In germline, CDR1 is SGHDT, CDR2 YYEEEE. CDR3 sequence reads: CASSRGAGGFYEQYF. CDR3 nucleotides: TGTGCCAGCAGCCGCGGGGCAGGGGGTTTCTACGAGCAGTACTTC.

The chain is built from TRBV5-1 and TRBJ1-5, with D perhaps matching TRBD1 (6 bases). Trimming pared 1 base from V and 3 bases from J, leaving 8 bases between. This CDR3 is 14 amino acids long. Germline V gene sequence: CDR1 SGHRS, CDR2 YFSETQ. The CDR3 sequence: CASSLSGANQPQHF. The CDR3 DNA reads as TGCGCCAGCAGCTTGTCAGGGGCCAATCAGCCCCAGCATTTT.

The chain joins TRBV16 to TRBJ2-3, with unresolved D. The germline V gene encodes CDR1 KGHSY and CDR2 FQNENV. The CDR3 is made up of 12 amino acids. Trimming pared 8 bases from V and 3 bases from J, leaving 9 bases between. CDR3 sequence (DNA): TGTGCCAGCGGTCCAGAAACAGATACGCAGTATTTT. Translation gives CASGPETDTQYF. The full variable domain, completed using reference TRBV16 and TRBJ2-3, is GEEVAQTPKHLVRGEGQKAKLYCAPIKGHSYVFWYQQVLKNEFKFLISFQNENVFDETGMPKERFSAKCLPNSPCSLEIQATKLEDSAVYFCASGPETDTQYFGPGTRLTVL.

The rearrangement joins TRBV6-6 to TRBJ1-2; unclear D gene. Trimming left V 4 bases short and J 8 bases short, with 11 bases between. The CDR3 covers 12 residues. The germline gives CDR1 MNHNY, CDR2 SVGAGI (reference sequence). CDR3 sequence: CASSSEFGGYTF. The CDR3 nucleotides read TGTGCCAGCAGTTCCGAGTTCGGGGGCTACACCTTC.

The gene calls are TRBV11-3 and TRBJ2-3; 7 bases are shared with TRBD2. With V trimmed by 0 bases and J by 5 bases, 5 bases remained unmatched. CDR3 length equals 15 residues. From germline, CDR1 is SGHNT and CDR2 YENEEA. The CDR3 nucleotides are TGTGCCAGCAGCTTAGATGGCGGGGGAGAAGATACGCAGTATTTT. Its protein product is CASSLDGGGEDTQYF. The full variable domain, completed using reference TRBV11-3 and TRBJ2-3, is EAGVVQSPRYKIIEKKQPVAFWCNPISGHNTLYWYLQNLGQGPELLIRYENEEAVDDSQLPKDRFSAERLKGVDSTLKIQPAELGDSAVYLCASSLDGGGEDTQYFGPGTRLTVL.

CDR3 loop: CASSSGGEWTQYF. DNA of the CDR3: TGTGCCAGCAGTTCCGGGGGGGAATGGACGCAGTATTTT. The gene calls are TRBV25-1 and TRBJ2-3; 8 nucleotides align to TRBD2. Germline assignment: CDR1 MGHDK and CDR2 SYGVNS. The V segment lost 5 bases and the J segment 9 bases; nucleotides outside the gene matches: 7. The CDR3 runs 13 residues.

V and J are TRBV5-1 and TRBJ1-1; 7 bases agree with TRBD1. Germline-derived CDR1 and CDR2 are SGHRS and YFSETQ. The V segment lost 4 bases and the J segment 3 bases; nucleotides outside the gene matches: 0. The CDR3 covers 12 residues. CDR3 bases: TGCGCCAGCAGCACAGGGGACACTGAAGCTTTCTTT. It translates to CASSTGDTEAFF.

The V call is TRBV5-1, the J call TRBJ1-6; 7 bases fit TRBD1. The CDR3 is made up of 17 amino acids. V shed 4 bases and J 4 bases; nucleotides not matched to a gene: 11. Germline CDR1 and CDR2: SGHRS and YFSETQ. CDR3 DNA: TGCGCCAGCAGCCTCCGCGAAGGGACAGCTTATAATTCACCCCTCCACTTT. Amino acid sequence: CASSLREGTAYNSPLHF.

This rearrangement joins TRBV7-8 to TRBJ2-1, with TRBD1 identical over 8 bases. This CDR3 is built from 16 residues. The V segment lost 5 bases and the J segment 5 bases; nucleotides outside the gene matches: 11. Germline CDR1 and CDR2: SGHVS and FQNEAQ. In DNA, the CDR3 is TGTGCCAGCAGCCCCGACCGGGACAGGAGAGACAATGAGCAGTTCTTC. It specifies CASSPDRDRRDNEQFF.

The CDR3 DNA reads as TGTGCCAGCAGCGACAGGCCCCCGACCTCTGGGGCCAACGTCCTGACTTTC. It yields the protein CASSDRPPTSGANVLTF. The rearrangement joins TRBV2 to TRBJ2-6; TRBD1 might be the D (6 bases). The V and J ends lost 6 bases and 0 bases respectively, with 15 bases between them. CDR1 and CDR2 (germline): SNHLY, FYNNEI. This CDR3 has 17 amino acids. The whole variable domain, filled in from reference TRBV2 and TRBJ2-6, reads EPEVTQTPSHQVTQMGQEVILRCVPISNHLYFYWYRQILGQKVEFLVSFYNNEISEKSEIFDDQFSVERPDGSNFTLKIRSTKLEDSAMYFCASSDRPPTSGANVLTFGAGSRLTVL.

The chain couples TRBV6-5 to TRBJ1-4; possible D gene TRBD1, 5 bases. This CDR3 region has 15 residues. Trimming left V 2 bases short and J 3 bases short, with 10 bases between. Germline V gene data show CDR1 as MNHEY and CDR2 as SVGAGI. The CDR3 DNA reads TGTGCCAGCAGTTACGAAGGCAGGGCTAATGAAAAACTGTTTTTT. This gives the protein CASSYEGRANEKLFF.

V and J are TRBV7-3 and TRBJ1-6, with D perhaps matching TRBD1 (5 bases). V was pared by 4 bases and J by 7 bases, with 11 bases between. The CDR3 spans 14 residues. In germline, CDR1 is SGHTA, CDR2 FQGTGA. The CDR3 region has the DNA TGTGCCAGCAGCTCGGGACTCATAAATTCACCCCTCCACTTT. Amino acids: CASSSGLINSPLHF.

This chain links TRBV4-1 with TRBJ2-7, with 8 nucleotides matching TRBD2. The CDR3 totals 15 residues. The germline V gene has CDR1 MGHRA and CDR2 YSYEKL. V lost 1 base, J lost 2 bases, and 4 bases stayed unmatched. CDR3 residues: CASSQAAGAPYEQYF. The DNA for the CDR3 is TGCGCCAGCAGCCAAGCAGCGGGGGCACCCTACGAGCAGTACTTC.

This clone was counted once. The chain carries TRBV25-1 and TRBJ2-1; D is undetermined. Trimming took off 3 bases at V and 0 bases at J, with 12 bases between the two ends. This CDR3 has 16 residues. The germline CDR1 and CDR2 sequences are MGHDK and SYGVNS. The CDR3 here is CASSDTGVASYNEQFF. The DNA of the CDR3 is TGTGCCAGCAGTGATACCGGAGTAGCCTCCTACAATGAGCAGTTCTTC.

V and J are TRBV4-2 and TRBJ2-2, with 9 positions matching TRBD1. Germline V gives CDR1 LGHNA, CDR2 YNFKEQ. V lost 1 base to trimming and J lost 4 bases; unmatched junction nucleotides: 7. This CDR3 is 17 amino acids long. As DNA, the CDR3 is TGTGCCAGCAGCCAAGTCCCCCCGGGACAGGGCACCGGGGAGCTGTTTTTT. Protein: CASSQVPPGQGTGELFF.

V and J are TRBV15 and TRBJ2-1; D not resolved. This CDR3 has 15 residues. V was pared by 0 bases and J by 0 bases, with 6 bases between. The germline CDR1 and CDR2 sequences are LNHNV and YYDKDF (reference sequence). CDR3 region: CATSRDVSSYNEQFF. The CDR3 region has the DNA TGTGCCACCAGCAGAGATGTCAGCTCCTACAATGAGCAGTTCTTC.

DNA of the CDR3: TGTGCCAGCAGCGTGGGGACAGGGAGCACTGAAGCTTTCTTT. This codes for CASSVGTGSTEAFF. The chain uses TRBV9 and TRBJ1-1; 9 positions agree with TRBD1. The germline V gene encodes CDR1 SGDLS and CDR2 YYNGEE. This CDR3 region has 14 residues. Trimming took 2 bases from V and 4 from J; bases not matched to a gene: 3.

The J gene is TRBJ1-1, the V gene TRBV28; 8 bases fit TRBD1. After removal of 3 bases from V and 3 bases from J, the junction contained 6 bases not matched to a gene. Germline V gene lookup returns CDR1 MDHEN and CDR2 SYDVKM. The length of the CDR3 is 15 residues. The CDR3 loop is CASSFPGQVYTEAFF. The CDR3 region has the DNA TGTGCCAGCAGTTTTCCGGGACAGGTGTACACTGAAGCTTTCTTT.

This chain uses TRBV2 with TRBJ1-2, with D tentatively TRBD1 (5 bases). The CDR3 length is 13 residues. Germline V gene lookup returns CDR1 SNHLY and CDR2 FYNNEI. V lost 6 bases to trimming and J lost 3 bases, with 11 bases between them. CDR3 DNA: TGTGCCAGCAGAGGTGGGGGGGACTATGGCTACACCTTC. It encodes CASRGGGDYGYTF.

The rearrangement joins TRBV28 to TRBJ2-7; D is possibly TRBD2 (6 bases). The germline V gene has CDR1 MDHEN and CDR2 SYDVKM. Deletions cut 3 bases from V and 3 bases from J, with 18 bases between. This CDR3 region has 16 residues. CDR3 region: CASSLVVAEPNYEQYF. The CDR3 nucleotides read TGTGCCAGCAGTTTGGTCGTAGCGGAACCTAACTACGAGCAGTACTTC.

This chain connects TRBV5-8 to TRBJ2-3, with TRBD2 identical over 9 bases. Germline-derived CDR1 and CDR2 are SGHTS and YDEGEE. The CDR3 spans 14 residues. Losses at the gene ends were 2 bases for V and 5 bases for J; bases not matched to a gene: 3. The CDR3 DNA is TGTGCCAGCAGCTTTAGCGGGGGATTAGATACGCAGTATTTT. Its protein is CASSFSGGLDTQYF.

V usage is TRBV11-3 and J usage is TRBJ2-5; weak D call: TRBD2 (7 bases). V was clipped by 5 bases and J by 2 bases, with 9 bases between them. From germline, CDR1 is SGHNT and CDR2 YENEEA. The CDR3 has 13 amino acids. The CDR3 region has the DNA TGTGCCAGCAGCCGGGGGGCGCAAGAGACCCAGTACTTC. It yields the protein CASSRGAQETQYF.

This chain connects TRBV7-6 to TRBJ1-2; 9 bases match TRBD1. The CDR3 spans 15 residues. Germline loops: CDR1 SGHVS, CDR2 FNYEAQ. V dropped 5 bases and J dropped 7; count of bases not matched to a gene: 11. In nucleotides, the CDR3 is TGTGCCAGCAGCCAATCACAGGGGGCAGGCGGTGGCTACACCTTC. This codes for CASSQSQGAGGGYTF.

This clone was detected a few times. The chain recombines TRBV5-1 with TRBJ2-3; D remains ambiguous. The germline V and J ends were trimmed by 5 bases and 8 bases, with 12 bases remaining between them. The CDR3 length is 12 residues. CDR1 and CDR2 (germline): SGHRS, YFSETQ. Written as DNA, the CDR3 is TGCGCCAGCAGGTTGAGCCCGGGTACGCAGTATTTT. Translating it yields CASRLSPGTQYF.

This clone was counted between two and nine times. The rearrangement joins TRBV5-6 to TRBJ2-7; TRBD2 aligns across 7 bases. The CDR3 length is 14 residues. The V gene's germline CDR1 is SGHDT and CDR2 YYEEEE. J gave up 2 bases and V 3 bases, and 5 bases lay outside the gene matches. The CDR3 nucleotides read TGTGCCAGCAGCTGGGGGGGGACCCCCTACGAGCAGTACTTC. It encodes CASSWGGTPYEQYF. The entire variable domain, with the rest obtained from reference TRBV5-6 and TRBJ2-7, is as follows: DAGVTQSPTHLIKTRGQQVTLRCSPKSGHDTVSWYQQALGQGPQFIFQYYEEEERQRGNFPDRFSGHQFPNYSSELNVNALLLGDSALYLCASSWGGTPYEQYFGPGTRLTVT.